These 32 T cell receptor beta chains were sequenced from one sample in a study of cytomegalovirus exposure and HLA in healthy donors. It was with 60 Vbeta and 13 Jbeta primers that the PCR ran. Sequencing was performed with immunoSEQ multiplex PCR; in TCRdb, only in-frame clones are kept and a portion is missing. This table holds roughly 150,000 clones, roughly 82% found once. Source material: PBMCs. The receptors come from a man aged 25-40 years in good health and CMV-seropositive.

A few counts support this clone. The chain employs TRBV27 and TRBJ2-1; the match to TRBD2 covers 8 bases. The CDR3 covers 14 residues. Germline V gene data show CDR1 as MNHEY and CDR2 as SMNVEV (reference sequence). The V gene end was trimmed by 6 bases and the J gene end by 9 bases; junction bases not matched to a gene: 10. The CDR3 loop is CASSTPGLGSEQFF. DNA of the CDR3: TGTGCCAGCAGCACGCCGGGACTAGGGTCTGAGCAGTTCTTC.

This clone was observed a single time. The chain links TRBV5-8 to TRBJ1-2, with 8 bases aligning to TRBD1. Germline loops: CDR1 SGHTS, CDR2 YDEGEE. This CDR3 is 13 amino acids long. Germline trimming cut 5 bases from V and 8 bases from J; bases unmatched to any gene: 8. The CDR3 nucleotides are TGTGCCAGCAGGTCTTACAGGGGGAGAGGCTACACCTTC. Translation: CASRSYRGRGYTF.

This clone occurred a few times. The V gene is TRBV15, the J gene TRBJ1-4, with TRBD1 identical over 9 bases. Germline CDR1 reads LNHNV; CDR2 reads YYDKDF (reference sequence). This CDR3 has 16 residues. The V segment lost 5 bases and the J segment 6 bases; nucleotides outside the gene matches: 10. The CDR3 sequence is CATSLTTGGGHEKLFF. CDR3 in DNA: TGTGCCACCAGCCTAACGACAGGGGGAGGTCATGAAAAACTGTTTTTT.

This chain connects TRBV2 to TRBJ2-7, with 13 bases aligning to TRBD2. The CDR3 has 15 amino acids. CDR1 and CDR2 (germline): SNHLY, FYNNEI. With 6 bases clipped from V and 6 bases from J, the junction kept 8 bases outside the gene matches. For the CDR3, the DNA is TGTGCCAGCAGCAACGGACTAGCGGGGGCCGGCGAGCAGTACTTC. Protein sequence: CASSNGLAGAGEQYF. Combining the CDR3 with reference TRBV2 and TRBJ2-7 gives the whole variable domain EPEVTQTPSHQVTQMGQEVILRCVPISNHLYFYWYRQILGQKVEFLVSFYNNEISEKSEIFDDQFSVERPDGSNFTLKIRSTKLEDSAMYFCASSNGLAGAGEQYFGPGTRLTVT.

The chain carries TRBV27 and TRBJ2-7; D is unclear. Germline CDR1 is MNHEY and CDR2 is SMNVEV (reference sequence). The CDR3 runs to 14 residues. V shed 2 bases and J shed 0 bases, with 8 bases lying between them. The CDR3 nucleotides are TGTGCCAGCAGTTTAGCCCGGAGCTCCTACGAGCAGTACTTC. Its translation: CASSLARSSYEQYF.

This chain joins TRBV14 and TRBJ2-5; D ambiguous. Germline V gene lookup returns CDR1 SGHDN and CDR2 FVKESK. V dropped 5 bases and J dropped 3 bases, with 19 bases sitting between them. The CDR3 is 16 residues long. CDR3 sequence reads: CASSKRSYALEETQYF. CDR3 bases: TGTGCCAGCAGCAAGAGGTCTTATGCCCTTGAAGAGACCCAGTACTTC.

The chain uses TRBV25-1 and TRBJ2-5, with a tentative D call TRBD1 (5 bases). Trimming removed 3 bases from V and 0 bases from J, with 17 bases in between. CDR1 and CDR2 (germline): MGHDK, SYGVNS. This CDR3 spans 17 amino acids. DNA for the CDR3: TGTGCCAGCAGTGATCGGACAAAAGGGCTCAACCAAGAGACCCAGTACTTC. Amino acids: CASSDRTKGLNQETQYF. The full variable domain, in which reference TRBV25-1 and TRBJ2-5 provide the parts outside the CDR3, is EADIYQTPRYLVIGTGKKITLECSQTMGHDKMYWYQQDPGMELHLIHYSYGVNSTEKGDLSSESTVSRIRTEHFPLTLESARPSHTSQYLCASSDRTKGLNQETQYFGPGTRLLVL.

V gene TRBV5-1 combines with J gene TRBJ2-1; TRBD2 agrees at 14 bases. Germline trimming cut 2 bases from V and 4 bases from J; bases unmatched to any gene: 2. The CDR3 loop spans 16 amino acids. Germline V gene sequence: CDR1 SGHRS, CDR2 YFSETQ. The CDR3 sequence is CASSFGLAGGYNEQFF. Here the CDR3 DNA reads TGCGCCAGCAGCTTTGGACTAGCGGGGGGATACAATGAGCAGTTCTTC.

V and J are TRBV27 and TRBJ2-7; maybe TRBD2 (6 bases). The V end lost 8 bases, the J end lost 2 bases, and 13 bases lay between the germline ends. The CDR3 totals 13 residues. Germline CDR1 and CDR2: MNHEY and SMNVEV (reference sequence). Here the CDR3 reads CASAAGLTYEQYF. Written as DNA, the CDR3 is TGTGCCAGCGCAGCGGGCCTTACCTACGAGCAGTACTTC.

The rearrangement joins TRBV5-5 to TRBJ1-5; no clear D gene. V lost 4 bases, J lost 6 bases, and 17 bases lay in between. Germline V gene lookup returns CDR1 SGHKS and CDR2 YYEKEE (reference sequence). This CDR3 spans 15 amino acids. CDR3 nucleotides: TGTGCCAGCAGCCCGGTCATGGCGGGAACTCAGCCCCAGCATTTT. Residues: CASSPVMAGTQPQHF.

The V gene is TRBV19, the J gene TRBJ1-6; 7 bases map to TRBD1. From germline, CDR1 is LNHDA and CDR2 SQIVND (reference sequence). This CDR3 comprises 14 residues. The V and J ends lost 7 bases and 4 bases, in that order; junction bases with no gene match: 4. The CDR3: CASMTGLYNSPLHF. CDR3 DNA: TGTGCCAGTATGACAGGGTTATATAATTCACCCCTCCACTTT.

J is TRBJ2-1 and V is TRBV10-3; D gene uncertain. The ends were cut back, 4 bases at V and 8 bases at J, with 9 bases in the middle. The germline V gene has CDR1 ENHRY and CDR2 SYGVKD. This CDR3 comprises 12 residues. The CDR3 here is CAISGGPDEQFF. In DNA, the CDR3 is TGTGCCATCAGTGGCGGTCCCGATGAGCAGTTCTTC.

V gene TRBV29-1 combines with J gene TRBJ1-2; 11 positions match TRBD1. The CDR3 runs to 13 residues. Trimming removed 7 bases from V and 4 bases from J; junction bases left unmatched: 5. Germline V lookup: CDR1 SQVTM, CDR2 ANQGSEA. The CDR3 protein is CSAGTGGAYGYTF. The CDR3 coding sequence is TGCAGCGCCGGGACAGGGGGTGCCTATGGCTACACCTTC.

The chain carries TRBV6-4 and TRBJ1-5, with D possibly TRBD1 on 6 matching bases. In germline, CDR1 is MRHNA, CDR2 SNTAGT. The CDR3 consists of 13 residues. V lost 6 bases to trimming and J lost 5 bases, with 11 bases between them. CDR3 region: CASSPDRHQPQHF. The CDR3 DNA sequence: TGTGCCAGCAGCCCAGACAGGCATCAGCCCCAGCATTTT.

The J gene is TRBJ2-7, the V gene TRBV28; 12 bases fit TRBD2. J lost 2 bases, V lost 8 bases, and 13 bases had no gene match. The CDR3 has 17 residues. Germline CDR1 and CDR2: MDHEN and SYDVKM. CDR3: CASGTTSGGYPTYEQYF. CDR3 sequence (DNA): TGTGCCAGCGGGACTACTAGCGGGGGGTACCCCACCTACGAGCAGTACTTC.

This chain uses TRBV5-4 with TRBJ1-3, with 7 bases matching TRBD1. Germline V gene lookup returns CDR1 SGHNT and CDR2 YYREEE (reference sequence). The CDR3 spans 16 residues. V dropped 2 bases and J dropped 1; count of bases not matched to a gene: 6. The CDR3 sequence: CASSFDRDESGNTIYF. The CDR3 nucleotides read TGTGCCAGCAGCTTTGACAGGGATGAATCTGGAAACACCATATATTTT.

The rearrangement joins TRBV30 to TRBJ2-7; 7 positions match TRBD1. After removal of 5 bases from V and 4 bases from J, the junction contained 5 bases not matched to a gene. The germline V gene encodes CDR1 GTSNPN and CDR2 SVGIG (reference sequence). The CDR3 has 12 residues. The CDR3 loop is CAWGDSRYEQYF. The CDR3 region has the DNA TGTGCCTGGGGGGACAGCCGGTACGAGCAGTACTTC.

The rearrangement links TRBV5-1 to TRBJ2-3; no clear D. The CDR3 length is 15 residues. Germline V gives CDR1 SGHRS, CDR2 YFSETQ. V lost 6 bases and J lost 0, with 14 bases in between. CDR3 sequence: CASKEREVSTDTQYF. For the CDR3, the DNA is TGCGCCAGCAAGGAAAGAGAGGTGAGCACAGATACGCAGTATTTT.

This clone has only one observation. This rearrangement joins TRBV5-1 to TRBJ2-7, with TRBD1 matching 7 bases. After removal of 0 bases from V and 0 bases from J, the junction contained 3 bases not matched to a gene. There are 15 residues in the CDR3. Germline lookup yields CDR1 SGHRS and CDR2 YFSETQ. The CDR3 DNA reads TGCGCCAGCAGCTTGGGAGGGGGCGCCTCCTACGAGCAGTACTTC. This gives the protein CASSLGGGASYEQYF.

On this clone: Within the sample, other DNA sequences also encode this same CDR3. The CDR3 region is CASSYSGGSYNEQFF. In nucleotides, the CDR3 is TGTGCCAGCAGTTATAGCGGGGGCTCCTACAATGAGCAGTTCTTC. The V and J genes are TRBV6-5 and TRBJ2-1; 9 bases match TRBD2. With 3 bases clipped from V and 0 bases from J, the junction kept 0 bases outside the gene matches. Germline V gene data show CDR1 as MNHEY and CDR2 as SVGAGI. CDR3 length: 15 amino acids.

The chain has TRBV27 and TRBJ2-2; 8 bases line up with TRBD2. J lost 4 bases, V lost 2 bases, and 3 bases had no gene match. Germline-derived CDR1 and CDR2 are MNHEY and SMNVEV (reference sequence). There are 15 residues in the CDR3. The CDR3 coding sequence is TGTGCCAGCAGTTTAGGTAGCGGGATCACCGGGGAGCTGTTTTTT. Its translation is CASSLGSGITGELFF.

This clone is a singleton in its sample. The gene calls are TRBV2 and TRBJ1-1, with unresolved D. Trimming took off 2 bases at V and 10 bases at J, with 11 bases between the two ends. Germline V lookup: CDR1 SNHLY, CDR2 FYNNEI. The CDR3 length is 12 residues. This CDR3 is CASSEYAPGAFF. CDR3 nucleotide sequence: TGTGCCAGCAGTGAATATGCGCCGGGAGCTTTCTTT.

The sample holds a few counts of this clone. The chain couples TRBV6-1 to TRBJ2-7; tentatively, D is TRBD2 (5 bases). Deletions cut 2 bases from V and 0 bases from J, with 11 bases between. The CDR3 is made up of 15 amino acids. The V gene's germline CDR1 is MNHNS and CDR2 SASEGT. The DNA of the CDR3 is TGTGCCAGCAGTGAATGGTTGGGGAGCTCCTACGAGCAGTACTTC. Its protein is CASSEWLGSSYEQYF.

This clone was recorded only once. The same CDR3 is also encoded by other DNA sequences in this sample. The rearrangement uses TRBV7-9 and TRBJ1-1; the D gene is possibly TRBD1 (6 bases). V was cut by 0 bases and J by 1 base, with 6 bases left in between. The CDR3 length is 14 residues. Germline V gene data show CDR1 as SEHNR and CDR2 as FQNEAQ (reference sequence). CDR3 in amino acids: CASSLAGGNTEAFF. CDR3 in DNA: TGTGCCAGCAGCTTAGCAGGGGGGAACACTGAAGCTTTCTTT.

The rearrangement uses TRBV2 and TRBJ2-3; TRBD2 might be the D (5 bases). In germline, CDR1 is SNHLY, CDR2 FYNNEI. This CDR3 region has 14 residues. V was clipped by 1 base and J by 2 bases, with 7 bases between them. CDR3 protein: CASSEEEDTDTQYF. The DNA of the CDR3 is TGTGCCAGCAGTGAAGAGGAGGACACAGATACGCAGTATTTT. The whole variable domain, remainder taken from reference TRBV2 and TRBJ2-3, is EPEVTQTPSHQVTQMGQEVILRCVPISNHLYFYWYRQILGQKVEFLVSFYNNEISEKSEIFDDQFSVERPDGSNFTLKIRSTKLEDSAMYFCASSEEEDTDTQYFGPGTRLTVL.

This clone has just one count. The chain couples TRBV4-3 to TRBJ1-1; possible D gene TRBD1, 6 bases. Trimming removed 0 bases at V and 2 bases at J, with 10 bases between. The CDR3 contains 15 residues. Germline values: CDR1 LGHNA, CDR2 YSLEER. CDR3 in amino acids: CASSQDSGVNTEAFF. As DNA, the CDR3 is TGCGCCAGCAGCCAAGATTCAGGGGTTAACACTGAAGCTTTCTTT.

The chain uses TRBV27 and TRBJ2-5; 14 bases line up with TRBD2. The J call may be faulty, since TRBJ2-7 better matches the DNA end. The germline V gene encodes CDR1 MNHEY and CDR2 SMNVEV (reference sequence). This CDR3 is built from 16 residues. CDR3 loop: CASSSGLAGAIGEQYF. The CDR3 DNA sequence: TGTGCCAGCAGTTCGGGACTAGCGGGAGCTATTGGCGAGCAGTACTTC.

The chain joins TRBV7-6 to TRBJ2-3, with D perhaps TRBD1 (6 bases). The germline V gene has CDR1 SGHVS and CDR2 FNYEAQ. V lost 2 bases, J lost 2 bases, and 8 bases lay in between. The CDR3 is 14 amino acids. The CDR3 spells CASSLTGYTDTQYF. The DNA for the CDR3 is TGTGCCAGCAGCTTAACAGGGTACACAGATACGCAGTATTTT.

This chain connects TRBV2 to TRBJ2-1; 9 positions match TRBD2. The length of the CDR3 is 15 residues. V gave up 6 bases and J gave up 4 bases; unmatched junction bases: 7. CDR1 is SNHLY, CDR2 FYNNEI, per germline. The CDR3 DNA reads as TGTGCCAGCAGGGAGGGACTAGCAGTTTACAATGAGCAGTTCTTC. This translates into CASREGLAVYNEQFF. The full variable domain, rest sourced from reference TRBV2 and TRBJ2-1, is EPEVTQTPSHQVTQMGQEVILRCVPISNHLYFYWYRQILGQKVEFLVSFYNNEISEKSEIFDDQFSVERPDGSNFTLKIRSTKLEDSAMYFCASREGLAVYNEQFFGPGTRLTVL.

This chain connects TRBV7-9 to TRBJ2-7, with TRBD1 as a possible D gene (6 bases). Trimming shortened V by 4 bases and J by 0 bases, and 10 bases separated the two germline ends. The germline gives CDR1 SEHNR, CDR2 FQNEAQ (reference sequence). The CDR3 length is 14 residues. The CDR3 nucleotides are TGTGCCAGCAGCTCCCGGGACACCTCCTACGAGCAGTACTTC. Residues: CASSSRDTSYEQYF.

The chain combines TRBV16 with TRBJ1-5, with TRBD1 identical over 7 bases. Trimming cost V 4 bases and J 2 bases; bases outside gene matches: 5. This CDR3 spans 15 amino acids. Germline V gene data show CDR1 as KGHSY and CDR2 as FQNENV. The CDR3 DNA is TGTGCCAGCAGCCGAGCCGGACAGGGCAATCAGCCCCAGCATTTT. This codes for CASSRAGQGNQPQHF. Full variable domain (outside the CDR3, taken from reference TRBV16 and TRBJ1-5): GEEVAQTPKHLVRGEGQKAKLYCAPIKGHSYVFWYQQVLKNEFKFLISFQNENVFDETGMPKERFSAKCLPNSPCSLEIQATKLEDSAVYFCASSRAGQGNQPQHFGDGTRLSIL.

The rearrangement joins TRBV6-1 to TRBJ1-4, with D perhaps TRBD1 (6 bases). The CDR3 extends over 15 amino acids. The V gene's germline CDR1 is MNHNS and CDR2 SASEGT. V was clipped by 6 bases and J by 0 bases, with 11 bases between them. CDR3 residues: CASSQNRATNEKLFF. CDR3 coding DNA: TGTGCCAGCAGCCAAAACAGGGCAACTAATGAAAAACTGTTTTTT.